One T cell receptor (beta chain) is described in this entry. The assay was immunoSEQ multiplex PCR, and TCRdb's table has in-frame clones only and misses some. This sample has tens of thousands of clones, with 88% found just once. This record belongs to a study of OX40 agonist ivuxolimab in advanced cancers. Study summary: A diagnosis of hepatocellular carcinoma, melanoma, renal cell or head and neck cancer was present in dose-escalation patients.

Germline V lookup: CDR1 SGHTA, CDR2 FQGTGA. CDR3 length: 15 amino acids. Trimming took off 4 bases at V and 0 bases at J, with 12 bases between the two ends. The receptor was derived from an adult with an advanced solid tumor such as melanoma, head and neck, liver or kidney cancer. The sequences come from CD4+ or CD8+ T cells sorted from blood, collected in a trial of the OX40 agonist ivuxolimab. The rearrangement uses TRBV7-3 and TRBJ1-1, with D maybe TRBD1 (5 bases). CDR3 nucleotide sequence: TGTGCCAGCAGCTCTGGACACACAATGAACACTGAAGCTTTCTTT. Protein sequence: CASSSGHTMNTEAFF.